The clone carrying this TCR beta chain came up many times. Its antigen remains unknown. At one end the junction does not follow the germline gene, possibly because of a read error. These data come from a study of CD8 T cells in ankylosing spondylitis. Findings of the study overall: Some motif variants were previously reported in reactive arthritis synovial fluid and blood. For ankylosing spondylitis blood, a TCR beta motif of eight or nine highly homologous variants appeared characteristic.

Using its own MiXCR run on the 5' RACE reads, TCRdb lists one record per CDR3 protein. Among some 240,000 distinct CDR3 sequences listed, more than 20% were seen once. CDR1 is SGHTA and CDR2 is FQGNSA in the germline V gene. The length of the CDR3 is 12 residues. The V gene is TRBV7-2, the J gene TRBJ2-3, with D hard to call. The sequenced material came from blood, either unsorted or a sorted T cell fraction (not recorded which). This receptor was taken from a male donor with ankylosing spondylitis or in good health (not recorded which). The CDR3 sequence is CASSLVSDTQYF. CDR3 bases: TGCGCCAGCAGCTTGGTTTCAGATACGCAGTATTTT.